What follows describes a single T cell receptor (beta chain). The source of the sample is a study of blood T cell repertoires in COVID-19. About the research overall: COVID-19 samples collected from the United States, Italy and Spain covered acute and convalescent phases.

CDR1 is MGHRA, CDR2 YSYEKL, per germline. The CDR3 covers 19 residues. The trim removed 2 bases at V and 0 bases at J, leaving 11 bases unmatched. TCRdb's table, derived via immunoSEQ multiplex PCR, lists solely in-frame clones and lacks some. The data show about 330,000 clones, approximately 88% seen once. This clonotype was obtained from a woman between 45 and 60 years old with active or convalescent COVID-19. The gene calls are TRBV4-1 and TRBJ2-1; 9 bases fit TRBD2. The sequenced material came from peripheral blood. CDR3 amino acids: CASSQFTGTSSSSYNEQFF. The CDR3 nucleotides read TGCGCCAGCAGCCAATTCACCGGGACTAGCAGCAGCTCCTACAATGAGCAGTTCTTC.